A selection of T cell receptor beta chains follows, all from one sample in a study of T cell responses to AZD1222 COVID-19 vaccine. Assay used: immunoSEQ multiplex PCR; TCRdb lists only in-frame clones, some missing. The table includes 100,000 or so clones, more than 85% detected once. Sequenced material: peripheral blood, taken on day 0 of AZD1222 vaccination. These receptors were collected from an adult in good health. Both conserved end residues are part of each CDR3. Each record gives: CDR3 length, V gene, J gene, CDR3 protein.

14	TRBV7-8	TRBJ1-1	CASSLGFGNTEAFF
13	TRBV4-1	TRBJ1-4	CASSQETTRKLFF
13	TRBV6-5	TRBJ1-1	CASSYWTNTEAFF
18	TRBV13	TRBJ1-3	CASSLARTPGRSGNTIYF
12	TRBV19	TRBJ1-1	CASIWDGTEAFF
16	TRBV7-3	TRBJ2-2	CASSLGDRRNTGELFF
13	TRBV18	TRBJ1-1	CASSPTRNTEAFF
14	TRBV5-1	TRBJ2-3	CASSRSGGADTQYF
15	TRBV7-9	TRBJ1-2	CASSLAGKEDYGYTF
14	TRBV11-2	TRBJ1-1	CASTLVASGTEAFF
13	TRBV14	TRBJ1-1	CASSLPGAPQAFF
14	TRBV19	TRBJ1-1	CASSIEAGDTEAFF
15	TRBV27	TRBJ2-7	CASSRGGGGSYEQYF
15	TRBV7-3	TRBJ2-5	CASSLSGRARETQYF
15	TRBV7-3	TRBJ2-7	CASSLTPGTFYEQYF
13	TRBV6-1	TRBJ2-3	CASSEPLTDTQYF
16	TRBV7-2	TRBJ2-2	CASSFHGGANTGELFF
14	TRBV19	TRBJ1-5	CASSIPKGRQPQHF
14	TRBV4-3	TRBJ1-6	CASSQTGNNSPLHF
13	TRBV28	TRBJ2-4	CASSLSKRPWSDF
16	TRBV7-3	TRBJ2-1	CASSLGGGPLHNEQFF
14	TRBV11-2	TRBJ1-1	CASCPTAGETEAFF
17	TRBV9	TRBJ1-3	CASSVVGQGASGNTIYF
16	TRBV5-1	TRBJ1-4	CASSLDGDSTNEKLFF
11	TRBV28	TRBJ2-7	CASRVSGEQYF
12	TRBV7-9	TRBJ1-2	CATGQGAYGYTF
12	TRBV30	TRBJ1-5	CAWSPSAQPQHF
13	TRBV6-2/TRBV6-3	TRBJ1-2	CASSPGGFPGYTF
15	TRBV28	TRBJ1-6	CASSPTRQGSSPLHF
16	TRBV6-2/TRBV6-3	TRBJ2-2	CASSYSKSTWGEELFF
15	TRBV9	TRBJ1-4	CASSAGGAALEKLFF
15	TRBV7-2	TRBJ1-6	CASSFTGEDNSPLHF
14	TRBV19	TRBJ1-1	CASHRGSGVTEAFF
15	TRBV7-2	TRBJ1-1	CASSFQGAPGTEAFF
15	TRBV18	TRBJ2-2	CASSLGTSDTGELFF
20	TRBV3-1/TRBV3-2	TRBJ2-3	CASSQDEASGIPPGTDTQYF
15	TRBV6-5	TRBJ2-1	CASSYRLAERTKQFF
15	TRBV3-1/TRBV3-2	TRBJ2-5	CASSQVSGAGETQYF
16	TRBV19	TRBJ1-5	CASSIVVQGGNQPQHF